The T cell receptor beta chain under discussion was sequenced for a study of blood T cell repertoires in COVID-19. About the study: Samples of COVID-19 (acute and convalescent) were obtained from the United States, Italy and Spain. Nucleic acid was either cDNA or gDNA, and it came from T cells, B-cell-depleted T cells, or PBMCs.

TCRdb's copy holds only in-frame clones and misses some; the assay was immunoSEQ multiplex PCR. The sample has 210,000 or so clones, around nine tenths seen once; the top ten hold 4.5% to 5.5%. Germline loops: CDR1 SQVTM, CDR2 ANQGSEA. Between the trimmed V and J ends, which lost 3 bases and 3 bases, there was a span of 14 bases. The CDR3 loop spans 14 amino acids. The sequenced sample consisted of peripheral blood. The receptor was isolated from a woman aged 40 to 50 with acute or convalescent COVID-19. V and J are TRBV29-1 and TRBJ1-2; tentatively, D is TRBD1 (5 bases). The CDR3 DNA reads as TGCAGCGTTGACAAGGGACTTAATGACTATGGCTACACCTTC. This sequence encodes CSVDKGLNDYGYTF.